This T cell receptor (beta chain) is drawn from a study of T cells in Graves' hyperthyroidism and ophthalmopathy. This blood was taken when hyperthyroidism was first diagnosed, before any ophthalmopathy symptoms existed. This sample holds PBMCs from 10 ml fresh peripheral blood. Comments on this clonotype: Antigen specificity is unknown.

Study-wide points: Stable hyperthyroidism and ophthalmopathy were separated using 13 V-J signatures. Appearing also in blood were most of the thyroid clonotypes expanded above 0.001.

What was amplified from RNA transcripts were TCR beta CDR3 regions. When the TCR CDR3 underwent first-round RT-PCR, the HTBI primer set was used. From the multiplex PCR reads, TCRdb called clonotypes with MiXCR, one entry per CDR3 protein. The sample holds 300,000 to 450,000 distinct CDR3 sequences, about 18% seen once. The source is a woman aged 25 to 39 with Graves' hyperthyroidism that later progressed to Graves' ophthalmopathy. Sequenced input: blood.

For the CDR3, the DNA is TGCAGTGCTGCCGGGACTAGCGGGCCTGAGCAGTTCTTC. Translating it yields CSAAGTSGPEQFF. V is TRBV20-1 and J is TRBJ2-1; the match to TRBD2 covers 12 bases. V shed 5 bases, J shed 9 bases, and the junction held 5 bases outside the gene matches. The V gene's germline CDR1 is DFQATT and CDR2 SNEGSKA (reference sequence). The CDR3 is 13 amino acids.